This T cell receptor (beta chain) came from a study of PD-1 blockade in mismatch repair-deficient tumors. Study-level findings and limits: Tumor-resident clones, often undetectable pretreatment in blood, expanded then contracted after pembrolizumab.

The table came from immunoSEQ multiplex PCR; TCRdb's copy has only in-frame clones and leaves some out. Of about 16,000 clones in the sample, approximately 84% were seen once. Germline V gives CDR1 SGHRS, CDR2 YFSETQ. V lost 0 bases and J lost 4; bases outside the gene matches: 16. The CDR3 covers 19 residues. This clone occurred a few times. What it binds is unknown. Every patient had mismatch repair deficiency by PCR or immunohistochemistry. Three pembrolizumab responders had their TCRs sequenced. This TCR was sampled from an adult with mismatch repair-deficient cancer. This specimen was PBMCs, taken before pembrolizumab treatment. The chain joins TRBV5-1 to TRBJ2-1; 7 bases align to TRBD2. The CDR3 reads CASSLGQKVAGDSYNEQFF. CDR3 bases: TGCGCCAGCAGCTTGGGTCAGAAGGTTGCGGGGGACTCGTACAATGAGCAGTTCTTC.